This is a list of T cell receptor beta chains from one sample in a study of cytomegalovirus exposure and HLA in healthy donors. Produced via immunoSEQ multiplex PCR; TCRdb's table is partial and in-frame only. Seen here are roughly 56,000 clones, 91% observed once, and the top ten hold around 2%. Sequenced input: PBMCs. Receptors originate from a woman in her 30s in good health and CMV-seronegative. CDR3s leave out the opening cysteine and the closing phenylalanine or tryptophan. For some rows the clone size is stated as once, few or many, or as a class when expanded; others skip it.

J	size	V	CDR3
TRBJ2-2	.	TRBV28	ASSDIDGTGELF
TRBJ2-7	.	TRBV4-3	ASSQDSDSGDAQY
TRBJ1-5	.	TRBV19	ASSNDRVGFQPQH
TRBJ2-1	.	TRBV4-1	ASSKGLAGDFSYNEQF
TRBJ1-4	.	TRBV28	ASSFRGEKLF
TRBJ1-2	.	TRBV6-5	ASSSQGIYGYT
TRBJ2-1	.	TRBV10-3	AISESWLADDNEQF
TRBJ2-7	.	TRBV6-5	ASSYSNLSPQY
TRBJ1-5	.	TRBV28	ASSFSLGRESGQPQH
TRBJ2-7	.	TRBV5-1	ASSLEGSQY
TRBJ2-7	.	TRBV4-1	ASSPRTSGREYEQY
TRBJ2-5	once	TRBV4-3	ASSQEGRGETQY
TRBJ2-7	once	TRBV7-2	ASTQGWRRNEQY
TRBJ2-7	.	TRBV28	ASSSGLAGSLYEQY
TRBJ1-1	.	TRBV4-1	ASSQETGMNTEAF
TRBJ2-7	.	TRBV27	ASSLAATYEQY
TRBJ2-3	.	TRBV11-2	ASSLGMIAGGVTDTQY
TRBJ1-1	once	TRBV11-3	ASSLDGAAHTEAF
TRBJ2-1	.	TRBV2	ASSAPRGGEQF
TRBJ2-3	.	TRBV7-2	ASSFSTSGSRRHTQY
TRBJ1-5	few	TRBV6-1	ASSQSNQPQH
TRBJ2-3	.	TRBV9	ASSKAGGGTDTQY
TRBJ1-5	.	TRBV7-3	ASSLSGQANQPQH
TRBJ2-7	.	TRBV5-1	ASSSDSAKPY
TRBJ2-7	.	TRBV10-3	AISGASLGYEQY
TRBJ2-7	.	TRBV28	ASRERSAVYEQY
TRBJ1-1	.	TRBV2	ASSETPGLNTEAF
TRBJ2-7	.	TRBV9	ASSVDGTSAREQY
TRBJ2-2	.	TRBV4-2	ASSRPFPLAGGNTGELF
TRBJ2-7	.	TRBV7-8	ASSQGLAGAAGEQY
TRBJ2-7	.	TRBV7-8	ASSGRDWNEQY
TRBJ1-2	once	TRBV19	ASRNLAAPQGGGYT
TRBJ2-1	.	TRBV2	ASSMTSGDNEQF
TRBJ2-7	.	TRBV9	AMEREVGGEQY
TRBJ2-2	.	TRBV7-9	ASSSPFRDTGELF
TRBJ2-7	few	TRBV6-1	ASRADFSGIYEQY
TRBJ2-7	once	TRBV28	ASSPRFRGNSYEQY
TRBJ1-1	.	TRBV9	ASSVGAGSEAF
TRBJ2-1	.	TRBV5-6	ASLTGSPQYNEQF
TRBJ2-7	.	TRBV2	ASSATGLAGGRIGQY
TRBJ2-5	.	TRBV18	ASSVGQGKAETQY
TRBJ2-3	.	TRBV18	ASSPIYYTDTQY
TRBJ1-4	.	TRBV2	ASSANRGRDEKLF
TRBJ2-7	.	TRBV5-6	ASSSSLASAGEWGYEQY
TRBJ1-2	once	TRBV29-1	STAGLRDGYT
TRBJ2-3	once	TRBV6-5	ASSYSSGRSSDTQY
TRBJ1-1	.	TRBV29-1	SSRPASYPEAF
TRBJ1-4	.	TRBV7-2	ASSPQGLLKEKLF
TRBJ2-7	.	TRBV20-1	SASVVYEQY
TRBJ2-5	.	TRBV30	AWSVSRGTQY
TRBJ1-2	.	TRBV5-6	ASSLAGRDYGYT
TRBJ2-2	.	TRBV5-1	ASSLGTDTGELF
TRBJ1-4	.	TRBV11-1	ASSSRQGVANEKLF
TRBJ1-1	few	TRBV11-2	ASSLYTEAF
TRBJ2-1	.	TRBV7-9	ASSLEVGLAGTGRNEQF